The 17 T cell receptor beta chains in this list originate from one sample, sequenced in a study of a mutant IDH1 vaccine in newly diagnosed glioma. Time point indicated: week 47, end of study. Each dose delivered 300 ug of mutant IDH1 20-mer peptide subcutaneously with imiquimod. No antigen has been assigned to these receptors. TCRdb's table, derived via immunoSEQ multiplex PCR, lists solely in-frame clones and lacks some. Of around 54,000 clones in the sample, 80% to 85% were seen once. Sequencing was performed on PBMCs, taken from a glioma patient whose treatment included an IDH1 peptide vaccine. The source of these receptors is a woman aged 45-65 years with glioma.

V usage is TRBV6-5 and J usage is TRBJ2-7; D possibly corresponds to TRBD2 (6 bases). Trimming pared 6 bases from V and 0 bases from J, leaving 12 bases between. The CDR3 is 14 amino acids. Germline CDR1 MNHEY, CDR2 SVGAGI. The CDR3 nucleotides read TGTGCCAGCAGCTCCCCGGGACTCTCCTACGAGCAGTACTTC. Encoded protein: CASSSPGLSYEQYF.

The chain combines TRBV5-1 with TRBJ1-2; no definite D call. Trimming pared 0 bases from V and 5 bases from J, leaving 14 bases between. In germline, CDR1 is SGHRS, CDR2 YFSETQ. This CDR3 has 15 residues. DNA of the CDR3: TGCGCCAGCAGCTTGGAAACAGCAAGTTCTTATGGCTACACCTTC. This encodes CASSLETASSYGYTF.

The chain carries TRBV19 and TRBJ1-2, with TRBD1 matching over 8 bases. V shed 7 bases and J 8 bases; nucleotides not matched to a gene: 18. The germline CDR1 and CDR2 sequences are LNHDA and SQIVND (reference sequence). The CDR3 runs to 16 residues. The CDR3 spells CASNSILERQGKGYTF. CDR3 DNA sequence: TGTGCCAGTAACTCTATTCTGGAGCGACAGGGGAAAGGCTACACCTTC.

The sample holds a few counts of this clone. The chain is built from TRBV19 and TRBJ2-2; D uncertain. Trimming removed 9 bases from V and 4 bases from J, with 12 bases in between. CDR3 length: 13 residues. Germline lookup yields CDR1 LNHDA and CDR2 SQIVND (reference sequence). The CDR3 DNA sequence: TGTGCCAGCTACCTGCAGTTCACCGGGGAGCTGTTTTTT. Encoded protein: CASYLQFTGELFF.

The chain uses TRBV6-6 and TRBJ2-5; 7 bases are a match to TRBD1. Germline CDR1 and CDR2: MNHNY and SVGAGI (reference sequence). The trim removed 5 bases at V and 4 bases at J, leaving 10 bases unmatched. The CDR3 sequence is 15 residues long. The CDR3 loop reads CASSGRQGGRETQYF. CDR3 DNA sequence: TGTGCCAGCAGTGGCAGACAGGGCGGTCGAGAGACCCAGTACTTC.

The CDR3 DNA reads as TGTGCCAGCAGGCCGGGACAGGGGGCTCGTTATGGCTACACCTTC. Amino acids: CASRPGQGARYGYTF. This chain connects TRBV28 to TRBJ1-2, with TRBD1 identical over 12 bases. The length of the CDR3 is 15 residues. CDR1 and CDR2 (germline): MDHEN, SYDVKM. Trimming at V came to 6 bases and at J to 5 bases, leaving 7 bases not matched to a gene.

The genes are TRBV5-4 and TRBJ1-1, with unresolved D. From germline, CDR1 is SGHNT and CDR2 YYREEE (reference sequence). The CDR3 has 14 amino acids. V lost 5 bases and J lost 0, with 11 bases in between. The CDR3 DNA is TGTGCCAGCAGGTTGATATCCGTGAACACTGAAGCTTTCTTT. Protein product: CASRLISVNTEAFF.

The rearrangement uses TRBV7-8 and TRBJ2-2, with 10 bases matching TRBD1. The germline V gene has CDR1 SGHVS and CDR2 FQNEAQ. Losses at the gene ends were 4 bases for V and 3 bases for J; bases not matched to a gene: 2. The CDR3 loop spans 15 amino acids. The CDR3 DNA follows: TGTGCCAGCAGCTCGGGACAGGGGTACACCGGGGAGCTGTTTTTT. It is translated as CASSSGQGYTGELFF.

V usage is TRBV7-9 and J usage is TRBJ1-5; D ambiguous. The CDR3 spans 12 residues. Germline values: CDR1 SEHNR, CDR2 FQNEAQ (reference sequence). V gave up 4 bases and J gave up 4 bases, with 5 bases separating them. The CDR3 reads CASSSNNQPQHF. DNA of the CDR3: TGTGCCAGCAGCTCGAATAATCAGCCCCAGCATTTT.

This chain uses TRBV25-1 with TRBJ2-3, with a possible D match to TRBD1 (5 bases). Germline loops: CDR1 MGHDK, CDR2 SYGVNS. This CDR3 has 16 amino acids. Between the trimmed V and J ends, which lost 0 bases and 1 base, there was a span of 11 bases. The CDR3: CASSEYPRQRTDTQYF. The CDR3 nucleotides read TGTGCCAGCAGTGAATATCCCCGACAGCGCACAGATACGCAGTATTTT. The variable domain in full, with the rest retrieved from reference TRBV25-1 and TRBJ2-3, is EADIYQTPRYLVIGTGKKITLECSQTMGHDKMYWYQQDPGMELHLIHYSYGVNSTEKGDLSSESTVSRIRTEHFPLTLESARPSHTSQYLCASSEYPRQRTDTQYFGPGTRLTVL.

The chain links TRBV2 to TRBJ1-4, with D unclear. V shed 4 bases and J shed 3 bases, with 12 bases lying between them. The germline V gene has CDR1 SNHLY and CDR2 FYNNEI. The CDR3 runs 15 residues. CDR3 DNA sequence: TGTGCCAGCAGTGGAAATAGGGCGCCTAATGAAAAACTGTTTTTT. Translated: CASSGNRAPNEKLFF.

The V and J genes are TRBV5-5 and TRBJ1-3, with a possible D match to TRBD1 (5 bases). From germline, CDR1 is SGHKS and CDR2 YYEKEE (reference sequence). The V gene lost 0 bases and the J gene lost 2 bases, with 15 bases spanning the gap. The CDR3 is made up of 17 amino acids. CDR3 amino acids: CASSLAEGGAAGNTIYF. The CDR3 DNA follows: TGTGCCAGCAGCTTGGCCGAGGGAGGGGCGGCTGGAAACACCATATATTTT. The variable domain in full, completed from reference TRBV5-5 and TRBJ1-3, reads DAGVTQSPTHLIKTRGQQVTLRCSPISGHKSVSWYQQVLGQGPQFIFQYYEKEERGRGNFPDRFSARQFPNYSSELNVNALLLGDSALYLCASSLAEGGAAGNTIYFGEGSWLTVV.

J is TRBJ2-4 and V is TRBV6-1; no firm D call. In germline, CDR1 is MNHNS, CDR2 SASEGT. Between the trimmed V and J ends, which lost 7 bases and 2 bases, there was a span of 12 bases. The CDR3 has 14 residues. CDR3: CASNSLGTKNIQYF. In DNA, the CDR3 is TGTGCCAGCAATAGCCTGGGGACCAAAAACATTCAGTACTTC.

This chain links TRBV4-1 with TRBJ1-5, with D unresolved. The V end was cut by 0 bases, the J end by 1 base, with 10 bases between. Germline V CDR1 and CDR2: MGHRA, YSYEKL. This CDR3 is 16 amino acids long. The CDR3 nucleotides read TGCGCCAGCAGCCAAGATCTGTCGTCCAGCAATCAGCCCCAGCATTTT. This sequence encodes CASSQDLSSSNQPQHF.

The CDR3 region has the DNA TGTGCCAGCTTCCCCAGGAACCAAGAGACCCAGTACTTC. The encoded protein is CASFPRNQETQYF. J is TRBJ2-5 and V is TRBV28; D is unresolved. Germline CDR1 MDHEN, CDR2 SYDVKM. V was pared by 8 bases and J by 0 bases, with 10 bases between. The CDR3 is 13 residues long.

The chain uses TRBV28 and TRBJ1-5; tentative D call: TRBD1 (5 bases). There are 18 residues in the CDR3. Germline V gene data show CDR1 as MDHEN and CDR2 as SYDVKM. Trimming pared 4 bases from V and 4 bases from J, leaving 23 bases between. As DNA, the CDR3 is TGTGCCAGCAGTTCAGGGTTGAAATATAATGTCCTGAATCAGCCCCAGCATTTT. This encodes CASSSGLKYNVLNQPQHF.

The CDR3 sequence: CASQRPSRTGELFF. The CDR3 DNA reads TGTGCCAGCCAGAGGCCTTCTCGGACCGGGGAGCTGTTTTTT. The chain carries TRBV6-6 and TRBJ2-2; D unresolved. V was cut by 8 bases and J by 5 bases, with 15 bases left in between. This CDR3 comprises 14 residues. CDR1 is MNHNY, CDR2 SVGAGI, per germline (reference sequence).